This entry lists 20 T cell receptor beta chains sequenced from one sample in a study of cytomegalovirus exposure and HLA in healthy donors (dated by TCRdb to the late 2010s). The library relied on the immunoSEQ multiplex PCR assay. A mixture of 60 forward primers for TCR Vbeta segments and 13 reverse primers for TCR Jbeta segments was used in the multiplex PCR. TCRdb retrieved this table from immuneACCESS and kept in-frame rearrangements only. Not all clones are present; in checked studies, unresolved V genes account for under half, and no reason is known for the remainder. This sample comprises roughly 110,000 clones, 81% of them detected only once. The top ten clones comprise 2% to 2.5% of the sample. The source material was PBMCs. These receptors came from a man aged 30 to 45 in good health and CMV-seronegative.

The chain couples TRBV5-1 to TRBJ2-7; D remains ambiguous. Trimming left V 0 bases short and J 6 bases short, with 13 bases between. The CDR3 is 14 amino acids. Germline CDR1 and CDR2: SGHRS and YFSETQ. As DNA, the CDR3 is TGCGCCAGCAGCTTGGGGGCCCAAGGCCTCGAGCAGTACTTC. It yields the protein CASSLGAQGLEQYF.

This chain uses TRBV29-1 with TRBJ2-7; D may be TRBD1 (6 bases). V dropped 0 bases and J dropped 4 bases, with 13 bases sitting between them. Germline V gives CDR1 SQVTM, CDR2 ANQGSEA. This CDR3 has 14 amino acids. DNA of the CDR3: TGCAGCGTTGAAGATCCGGAACAGGGATACGAGCAGTACTTC. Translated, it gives CSVEDPEQGYEQYF.

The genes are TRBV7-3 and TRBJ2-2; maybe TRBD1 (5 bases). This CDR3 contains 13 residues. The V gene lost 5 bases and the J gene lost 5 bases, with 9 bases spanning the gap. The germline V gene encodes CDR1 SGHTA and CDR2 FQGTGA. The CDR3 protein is CASSRQGTGELFF. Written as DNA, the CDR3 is TGTGCCAGCAGCCGGCAGGGAACCGGGGAGCTGTTTTTT.

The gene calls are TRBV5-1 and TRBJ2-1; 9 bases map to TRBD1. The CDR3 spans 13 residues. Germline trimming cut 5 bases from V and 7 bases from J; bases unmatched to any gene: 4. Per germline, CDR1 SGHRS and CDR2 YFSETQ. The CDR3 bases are TGCGCCAGCAGGACCGGGACAGGGAATGAGCAGTTCTTC. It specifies CASRTGTGNEQFF. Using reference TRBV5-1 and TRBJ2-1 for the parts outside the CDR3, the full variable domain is KAGVTQTPRYLIKTRGQQVTLSCSPISGHRSVSWYQQTPGQGLQFLFEYFSETQRNKGNFPGRFSGRQFSNSRSEMNVSTLELGDSALYLCASRTGTGNEQFFGPGTRLTVL.

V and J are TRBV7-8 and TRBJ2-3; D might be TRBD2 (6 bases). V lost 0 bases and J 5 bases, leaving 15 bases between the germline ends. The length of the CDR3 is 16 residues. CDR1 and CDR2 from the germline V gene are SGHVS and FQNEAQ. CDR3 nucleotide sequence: TGTGCCAGCAGCTTAGCCGCGTCGGGACTCCTAGATACGCAGTATTTT. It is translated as CASSLAASGLLDTQYF.

The CDR3 nucleotides are TGCGCCAGCAGTTCATTGGGCCGTTGGGAGACTAGCGGGAGAATCGCCTACAATGAGCAGTTCTTC. It encodes CASSSLGRWETSGRIAYNEQFF. The chain employs TRBV4-1 and TRBJ2-1, with TRBD2 matching over 12 bases. Trimming removed 6 bases from V and 2 bases from J; junction bases left unmatched: 23. This CDR3 region has 22 residues. The germline CDR1 and CDR2 sequences are MGHRA and YSYEKL.

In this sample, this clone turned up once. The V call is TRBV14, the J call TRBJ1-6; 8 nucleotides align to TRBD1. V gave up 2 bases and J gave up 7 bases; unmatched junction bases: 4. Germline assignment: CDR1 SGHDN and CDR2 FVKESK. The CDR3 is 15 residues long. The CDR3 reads CASSQQGAGNSPLHF. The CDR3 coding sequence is TGTGCCAGCAGCCAACAGGGGGCAGGAAATTCACCCCTCCACTTT.

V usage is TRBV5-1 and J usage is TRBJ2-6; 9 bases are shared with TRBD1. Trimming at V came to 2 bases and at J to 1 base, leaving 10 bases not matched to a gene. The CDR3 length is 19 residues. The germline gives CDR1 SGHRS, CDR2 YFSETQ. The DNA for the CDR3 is TGCGCCAGCAGCTTCAACCGACAGGGGGTGTCTTCTGGGGCCAACGTCCTGACTTTC. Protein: CASSFNRQGVSSGANVLTF.

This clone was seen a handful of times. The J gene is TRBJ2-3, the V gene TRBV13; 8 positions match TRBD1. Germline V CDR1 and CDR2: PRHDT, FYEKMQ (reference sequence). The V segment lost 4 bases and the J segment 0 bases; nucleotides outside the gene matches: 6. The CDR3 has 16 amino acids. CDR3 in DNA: TGTGCCAGCAGCTCGAGGGACAGGTCTAGCACAGATACGCAGTATTTT. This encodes CASSSRDRSSTDTQYF.

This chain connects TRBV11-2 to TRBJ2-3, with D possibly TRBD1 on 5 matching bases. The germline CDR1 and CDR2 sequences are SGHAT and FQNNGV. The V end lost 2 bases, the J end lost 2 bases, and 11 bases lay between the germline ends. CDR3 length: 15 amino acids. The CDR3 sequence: CASSLWGGSTDTQYF. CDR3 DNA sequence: TGTGCCAGCAGCTTATGGGGCGGTTCCACAGATACGCAGTATTTT.

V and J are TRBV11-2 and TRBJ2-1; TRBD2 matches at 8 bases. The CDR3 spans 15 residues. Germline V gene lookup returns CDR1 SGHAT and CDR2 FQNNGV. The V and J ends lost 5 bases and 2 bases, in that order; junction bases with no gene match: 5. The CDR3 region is CASSTVRGAYNEQFF. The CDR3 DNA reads TGTGCCAGCAGCACCGTGCGGGGGGCCTACAATGAGCAGTTCTTC.

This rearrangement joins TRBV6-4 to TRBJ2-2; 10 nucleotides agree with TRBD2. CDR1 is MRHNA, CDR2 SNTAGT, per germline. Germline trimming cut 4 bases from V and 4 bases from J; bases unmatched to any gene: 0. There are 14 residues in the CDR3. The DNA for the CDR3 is TGTGCCAGCAGTGCTAGCGGGAGCACCGGGGAGCTGTTTTTT. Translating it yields CASSASGSTGELFF.

The CDR3 region is CAISEDEPKRGQPQHF. The CDR3 DNA follows: TGTGCCATCAGTGAGGATGAGCCCAAAAGAGGTCAGCCCCAGCATTTT. The gene calls are TRBV10-3 and TRBJ1-5; D is unresolved. The length of the CDR3 is 16 residues. V was trimmed by 2 bases and J by 6 bases, leaving 17 bases between them. The germline V gene has CDR1 ENHRY and CDR2 SYGVKD.

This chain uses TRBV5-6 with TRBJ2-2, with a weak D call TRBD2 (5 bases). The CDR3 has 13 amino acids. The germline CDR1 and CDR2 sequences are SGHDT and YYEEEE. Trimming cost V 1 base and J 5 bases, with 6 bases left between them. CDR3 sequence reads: CASSLSGTGELFF. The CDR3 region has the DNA TGTGCCAGCAGCTTGTCGGGGACCGGGGAGCTGTTTTTT.

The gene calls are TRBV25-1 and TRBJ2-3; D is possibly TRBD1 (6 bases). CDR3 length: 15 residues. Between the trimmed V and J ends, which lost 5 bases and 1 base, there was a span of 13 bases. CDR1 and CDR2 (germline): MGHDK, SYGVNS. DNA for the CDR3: TGTGCCAGCAGTCGAGGGGGTCGCGGCACAGATACGCAGTATTTT. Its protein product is CASSRGGRGTDTQYF.

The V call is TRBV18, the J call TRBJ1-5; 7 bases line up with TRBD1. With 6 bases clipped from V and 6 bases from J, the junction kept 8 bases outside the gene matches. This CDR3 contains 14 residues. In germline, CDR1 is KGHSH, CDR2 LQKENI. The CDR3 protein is CASSLGQESQPQHF. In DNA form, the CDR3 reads TGTGCCAGCTCGCTTGGACAGGAGTCTCAGCCCCAGCATTTT.

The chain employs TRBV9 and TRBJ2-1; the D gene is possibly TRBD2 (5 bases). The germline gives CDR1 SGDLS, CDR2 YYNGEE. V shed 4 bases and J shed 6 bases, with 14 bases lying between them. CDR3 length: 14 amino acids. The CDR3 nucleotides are TGTGCCAGCAGCTCAACACTAGGCTCCAATGAGCAGTTCTTC. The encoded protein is CASSSTLGSNEQFF.

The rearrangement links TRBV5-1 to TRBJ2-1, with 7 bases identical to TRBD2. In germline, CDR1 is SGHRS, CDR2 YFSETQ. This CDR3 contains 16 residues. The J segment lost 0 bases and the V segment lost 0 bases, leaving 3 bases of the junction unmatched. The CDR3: CASSLAGGSSYNEQFF. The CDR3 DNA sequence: TGCGCCAGCAGCTTGGCGGGCGGGAGCTCCTACAATGAGCAGTTCTTC.

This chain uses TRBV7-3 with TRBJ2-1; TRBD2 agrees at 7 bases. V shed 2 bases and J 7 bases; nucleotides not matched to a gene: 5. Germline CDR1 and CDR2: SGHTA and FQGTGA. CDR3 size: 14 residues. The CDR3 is CASSLGRGMNEQFF. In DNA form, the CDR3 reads TGTGCCAGCAGCTTAGGGCGGGGGATGAATGAGCAGTTCTTC.

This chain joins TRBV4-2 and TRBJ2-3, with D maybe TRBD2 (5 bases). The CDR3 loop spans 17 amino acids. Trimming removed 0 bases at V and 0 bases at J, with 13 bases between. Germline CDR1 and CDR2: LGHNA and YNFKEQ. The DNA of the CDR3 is TGTGCCAGCAGCCAAGAAGGGCGGTCGGGGAGCACAGATACGCAGTATTTT. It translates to CASSQEGRSGSTDTQYF.